This entry describes one T cell receptor beta chain. No cognate antigen has been identified for it. It has no much larger one-base neighbor in the sample; base qualities were not kept. This sample is part of a study of cytomegalovirus exposure and HLA in healthy donors (dated by TCRdb to the late 2010s). Broadly, across the study: An earlier analysis of roughly 570 of the donors reported 276 Gb of sequence data and 117 million unique TCR beta sequences obtained from around 170 million T cells. Donor age, sex, ethnicity and CMV serostatus were collected together with the repertoire data. To predict cytomegalovirus infection status, the study brought together high-throughput TCR immunosequencing, statistical association of individual TCRs with disease status, and machine learning. In an earlier analysis of around 540 of the donors, high-throughput TCR beta sequencing was used to judge whether each TCR beta V gene segment behaved as functional or pseudogenic. An early release covering roughly 640 HLA-typed donors comprised about 320 gigabases of sequencing data and tens of millions of unique TCR sequences. About five DR-DQ haplotypes were handled as single units for association and clustering because linkage in the cohort was strong. Every repertoire in the discovery cohort had been generated on one and the same sequencing platform. Rather than using new phenotypic data, the later analysis identified candidate immune exposures from TCR beta sequences and from how often those sequences occurred across donors. A later analysis re-examined previously published TCR beta repertoires from around 670 donors and added high-resolution HLA genotyping to investigate patterns of TCR occurrence. Class I and class II HLA loci were covered by the typing at four-digit resolution. Typing coverage varied by locus: about 629-640 donors for A, B, C, DRB1 and DQB1; more than 500 for DQA1; approximately 610 for DPA1; fewer than 480 for DPB1. A later genetic analysis took genome-wide SNP genotypes for 398 of the 666 donors and used that subset as a discovery cohort. Of the approximately 400 genotyped donors, about 80% fell in the genetic ancestry cluster associated with self-reported Caucasian donors. Along with the approximately 650-subject first cohort, a separate validation cohort of over a hundred different subjects was used. The study was designed to test whether signatures of past pathogen exposure could be identified by cataloging public T cell receptors. Across some 400 genotyped donors of the cohort, an average of 235,054 unique TCR beta nucleotide sequences per donor were sequenced, and approximately 17% of those sequences were non-productive. The study used immunosequencing to profile the T cell repertoires of approximately 650 subjects and linked those repertoires to cytomegalovirus serostatus.

Beyond this particular receptor, the publication reports: A few of the identified cytomegalovirus-associated TCR beta chains were confirmed in vitro to be specific for cytomegalovirus antigens. A later analysis found that TCR association rates varied across HLA loci, with DRB1 alleles showing the most associated TCRs and HLA-C alleles the fewest. According to a later genetic analysis, donors in an Asian-associated ancestry cluster had fewer N-insertions in productive TCRs than the roughly 700-donor mean. In this cohort, only TCR beta chains were sequenced, and detectable features were limited by the absence of alpha or paired-chain data. According to a later analysis, parvovirus B19, influenza, CMV and Epstein-Barr virus appeared linked to several top co-occurrence clusters. In a later analysis, HLA-associated TCR beta chains showed more clonal expansion and lower generation probabilities than non-associated chains that were equally common. When HLA alleles, especially DR and DQ, strongly co-occurred, attributing TCR associations to individual alleles was difficult. The study listed 150 to 200 TCR beta chains as associated with cytomegalovirus. Immune exposure information for the cohort was limited to CMV serostatus. In an earlier analysis of approximately 590 of the donors, most TCR beta V segments appeared in productive rearrangements about 87% or about 30% of the time, broadly matching IMGT annotations. Because some donors lacked HLA typing at each locus, the association tests relied only on the typed subset. In a later analysis, most CMV-associated TCR beta chains were found to appear HLA-restricted, with HLA associations seemingly driven largely by CMV exposure. The classifier was reported to diagnose cytomegalovirus status with high specificity and sensitivity in both the original and validation cohorts. Correlated functional status among segregating V segments might reflect linkage disequilibrium, but an unknown experimental factor could not be ruled out. Presence/absence analyses assumed roughly uniform sequencing depth across donors, an assumption that may not hold. Because counts were too low, fewer than 20 rarely observed V segments, including chromosome 9 orphons, were excluded from the earlier analysis of around 590 of the donors. A further reported finding was that TCR beta sequences accurately predicted the HLA-A and HLA-B alleles for most subjects in the first cohort. The authors suggested that the approach could potentially be generalized to other disease states and immunological phenotypes. Across donors, most TCR sequences were observed very rarely, whereas some public TCRs were present in many individuals. In a later genetic analysis, a missense DCLRE1C variant was associated with V-gene and J-gene trimming of TCR beta chains, and the association was replicated in an independent cohort. At a false discovery rate of 0.05, a later analysis linked some 17,000 TCR beta sequences to specific HLA alleles. Some IMGT-functional V segments, including TRBV6-2 and TRBV6-3, could not be distinguished by the 87-base-pair reads and were therefore excluded. A group of highly shared sequence variants was considered likely to be a technical artifact of the sequencing pipeline.

Libraries were built with the immunoSEQ multiplex PCR assay. For the multiplex PCR, a mixture combining 60 forward primers for TCR Vbeta segments and 13 reverse primers for TCR Jbeta segments was used. The CDR3 region of rearranged TCR beta genes was amplified from genomic DNA with a multiplex PCR assay. On the Illumina HiSeq System, the amplified TCR beta libraries were sequenced as 87-base-pair reads. The source study handled its data this way. A later analysis tallied 80 million to 95 million unique TCR beta chains across the 666 repertoires, and approximately 11 million of those chains were shared by two or more donors. Raw reads were error-corrected and collapsed into unique sequences with a nearest-neighbor algorithm that merged closely related sequences to remove PCR and sequencing errors. CDR3 sequences were aligned to IMGT reference sequences to assign V, D and J gene segments. For a sequence to be retained, at least a six-nucleotide match to both a V gene segment and a J gene segment was required. A rearrangement was called productive if the CDR3 had no stop codons and remained in frame with V and J, and every other rearrangement was called non-productive. CDR3 was defined according to IMGT convention as the region running from the second conserved V-encoded cysteine to the conserved J-encoded phenylalanine. The earlier analysis of 500 to 600 of the donors excluded sequences that lacked an unambiguous match to a single V gene segment. An earlier analysis of approximately 590 of the donors called V segments functional above 56.7% productive rearrangements and segregating when the between-donor standard deviation exceeded 5%. To diagnose cytomegalovirus status from the catalog of TCR beta chain sequences, a statistical classification framework was built. A later analysis assigned V and J genes by comparing TCR nucleotide sequences with IMGT/GENE-DB human TR gene sequences. A later analysis assigned CDR3 sequences and most-parsimonious VDJ recombination scenarios with the TCRdist pipeline. In a later analysis, every TCR beta chain was defined by the combination of its CDR3 amino acid sequence and its V-gene family, and reads without a unique V-gene family were dropped. To address suspected cross-contamination and a sequencing artifact, a later analysis removed several hundred highly shared, low-generation-probability nucleotide sequences. In a later analysis, a clonal expansion index for each public chain was calculated from normalized within-repertoire ranks of inferred template counts. A later analysis computed generation probabilities with a VDJ recombination model fitted to out-of-frame rearrangements, and checked the results against IGoR. A later analysis scored TCR-TCR, TCR-HLA and TCR-CMV co-occurrence with hypergeometric tests, applying a repertoire-size bias correction to TCR pairs. In a later analysis, false discovery rates were estimated by permuting HLA or CMV assignments 20 times. In a later analysis, co-occurring TCRs were grouped with DBSCAN, and TCRdist sequence similarity was added when clustering was performed within HLA-allele-positive subsets. Repertoires with fewer than 30,000 or more than 120,000 public chains were left out of co-occurrence clustering, as were about 5 repertoires with anomalous nucleotide sharing. TCRdb took this table from immuneACCESS and kept in-frame rearrangements with V and J called. Such tables lack part of the clones; where checked against another copy, unresolved V genes explain under half of the gap, and the rest is unexplained. That table furnishes V, J and clone size, whereas the DNA furnished D and trimming. This sample is represented by roughly 200,000 clones; around 90% of them were singletons. The ten largest make up approximately 0.98% of the sample.

The germline V gene (reference sequence) specifies SEHNR as CDR1 and FQNEAQ as CDR2. At the junction V is shortened by 1 base and J by 0 bases, with 7 bases in between. Reading from cysteine to phenylalanine, the CDR3 counts 15 amino acids. Left in the record is the CDR3 DNA by itself, 45 bases read in frame from the first base. The cohort consisted of hundreds of healthy bone marrow donors. Cohort members were all nominally healthy when sampled, although unrecorded immune exposures were likely present. The donor tested CMV seronegative, placing the donor among the 350 or so seronegative members of the cohort. Every donor gave a peripheral blood sample, and the peripheral blood mononuclear cells from that sample were used for TCR beta sequencing. Genomic DNA was extracted from the blood cell samples with the Qiagen DNeasy Blood Extraction Kit.

The material sequenced was PBMCs. The chain was built from TRBV7-9 and TRBJ2-1; TRBD1 might be the D gene, on 6 matching bases. This TCR was recovered from a boy younger than 10 in good health and CMV-seronegative. The DNA reads TGTGCCAGCAGCTTAGGGACAGCCTCCTACAATGAGCAGTTCTTC. The encoded protein is CASSLGTASYNEQFF.